This T cell receptor beta chain was sequenced during a study of T-cell memory formation after mild COVID-19. At the level of the study: Largely, the TCR clusters proved donor specific.

Findings and caveats of the study: Memory cells collected pre-infection included some clones that later responded, suggesting cross-reactive memory joined. Mostly located in CM and EM were contracting CD4+ clones, with contracting CD8+ clones located in EMRA.

This clonotype was observed a few times. Its matching antigen is unknown. TCRdb re-analysed the 5' RACE reads in MiXCR, keeping a single row per CDR3 protein. The sample has roughly 240,000 distinct CDR3 sequences; approximately 15% are singletons. Trimming took off 3 bases at V and 4 bases at J, with 9 bases between the two ends. This CDR3 is 12 amino acids long. The germline V gene encodes CDR1 DFQATT and CDR2 SNEGSKA (reference sequence). The receptor comes from an adult woman who had mild COVID-19 (a few samples of this study predate the infection). Cell type and time point are not known. The chain recombines TRBV20-1 with TRBJ1-1; perhaps TRBD1 as D (5 bases). The source material was PBMCs or a T cell subset sorted from them (not recorded which). CDR3 bases: TGCAGTGCTAGTCGACAGCTCACTGAAGCTTTCTTT. This sequence encodes CSASRQLTEAFF.